The present TCR beta chain was sequenced within a study of CD8 T cells in ankylosing spondylitis. Study observations and caveats: Matched synovial fluid from ankylosing spondylitis patients was reported to be enriched for disease-linked clones.

A single record per CDR3 protein comes from TCRdb applying MiXCR to the 5' RACE reads. This sample has about 280,000 distinct CDR3 sequences, with 20% found just once. This clonotype came up many times. No antigen is known for it. Germline CDR1 and CDR2: SGHRS and YFSETQ. Trimming stripped 2 bases from V and 15 bases from J, with 18 bases between. This CDR3 comprises 13 residues. The chain uses TRBV5-1 and TRBJ2-1; D perhaps matches TRBD2 (5 bases). The TCR sequence derives from a male donor with ankylosing spondylitis or in good health (not recorded which). The specimen was blood, either unsorted or a sorted T cell fraction (not recorded which). This CDR3 reads CASSFTRPNEGFF. CDR3 in DNA: TGCGCCAGCAGCTTCACTAGGCCCAATGAGGGGTTCTTC.